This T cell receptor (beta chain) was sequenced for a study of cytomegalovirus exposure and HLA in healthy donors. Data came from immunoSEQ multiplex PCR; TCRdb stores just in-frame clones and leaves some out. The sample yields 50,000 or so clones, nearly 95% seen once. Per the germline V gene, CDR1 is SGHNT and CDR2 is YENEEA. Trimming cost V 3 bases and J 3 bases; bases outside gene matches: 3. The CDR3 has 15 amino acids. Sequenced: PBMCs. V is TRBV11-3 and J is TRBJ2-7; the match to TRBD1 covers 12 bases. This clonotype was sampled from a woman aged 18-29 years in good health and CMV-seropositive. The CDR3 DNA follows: TGTGCCAGCAGCTTGGGACAGGGGGCCGGCTACGAGCAGTACTTC. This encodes CASSLGQGAGYEQYF.